This T cell receptor beta chain was obtained from a study of T cell repertoires and Cas9 in healthy adults. About the study: Characterization of SpCas9-reactive CD4 and CD8 T cells covered multi-effector potency, cytotoxicity and lineage.

Findings of the study overall: Reportedly, SpCas9-reactive effector T cell proliferation and function were mitigated by SpCas9-reactive Tregs in vitro.

Profiling relied on immunoSEQ multiplex PCR, and the TCRdb table lists in-frame clones only, not all of them. The sample lists more than 20,000 clones, around 93% occurring once. Between the trimmed V and J ends, which lost 5 bases and 7 bases, there was a span of 14 bases. The CDR3 contains 14 residues. The germline V gene has CDR1 SGHTA and CDR2 FQGNSA. As for this clone: The target antigen is unknown.

The TCR sequence derives from a human donor in good health. Input material: CD4+ effector T cells (CD127+, CD25-, CD137-, CD154-) from PBMCs; culture status not recorded. This rearrangement joins TRBV7-2 to TRBJ2-2; TRBD1 might be the D (5 bases). In nucleotides, the CDR3 is TGTGCCAGCAGCCCCCAGGGATCGGGCGGGGAGCTGTTTTTT. The encoded protein is CASSPQGSGGELFF.